This T cell receptor beta chain was captured by sequencing in a study of Ad26.COV2.S vaccination and SARS-CoV-2 variants. Study conclusions and caveats: After vaccination, reports described spike-specific CD8+ and CD4+ T cell responses as showing substantial breadth. In TCR breadth and depth analyses, total T cell responses may have been underestimated. Ad26.COV2.S recipients had broader spike-specific TCRs (P = 0.0014).

The CDR3 spans 14 residues. In germline, CDR1 is SGHRS, CDR2 YFSETQ. Trimming at V came to 1 base and at J to 8 bases, leaving 7 bases not matched to a gene. Profiling relied on immunoSEQ multiplex PCR, and the TCRdb table lists in-frame clones only, not all of them. This table has around 94,000 clones, around three quarters appearing once. This clone occurred once. Its antigen is currently unknown. The sequenced sample was peripheral blood, obtained after recovery from COVID-19. The sequence was collected from a human donor who had recovered from COVID-19. V gene TRBV5-1 combines with J gene TRBJ1-1; 8 nucleotides align to TRBD1. CDR3 region: CASSLSRGTGEAFF. CDR3 in DNA: TGCGCCAGCAGCTTGTCTAGGGGGACAGGAGAAGCTTTCTTT.